The 21 T cell receptor beta chains listed next were all sequenced from one sample in a study of blood T cell repertoires in COVID-19. Produced via immunoSEQ multiplex PCR; TCRdb's table is partial and in-frame only. The sample shows under 250,000 clones, about four fifths of them seen only once. Source material: peripheral blood. The receptors derive from a man in his forties or fifties with active or convalescent COVID-19.

The chain combines TRBV5-1 with TRBJ2-1, with D maybe TRBD1 (5 bases). Germline V gene sequence: CDR1 SGHRS, CDR2 YFSETQ. The CDR3 has 17 residues. The V gene lost 0 bases and the J gene lost 0 bases, with 13 bases spanning the gap. The CDR3 DNA follows: TGCGCCAGCAGCTTGGGGCGGACACTGTCCTCCTACAATGAGCAGTTCTTC. Protein product: CASSLGRTLSSYNEQFF.

This clone came up once. The chain links TRBV7-3 to TRBJ1-1, with no clear D. This CDR3 region has 13 residues. Germline V lookup: CDR1 SGHTA, CDR2 FQGTGA. The germline V and J ends were trimmed by 1 base and 1 base, with 4 bases remaining between them. CDR3 residues: CASSLRQNTEAFF. In nucleotides, the CDR3 is TGTGCCAGCAGCTTAAGGCAGAACACTGAAGCTTTCTTT.

The rearrangement links TRBV6-4 to TRBJ2-2; D might be TRBD2 (5 bases). Germline lookup yields CDR1 MRHNA and CDR2 SNTAGT. The germline V and J ends were trimmed by 6 bases and 0 bases, with 14 bases remaining between them. The CDR3 covers 16 residues. In nucleotides, the CDR3 is TGTGCCAGCAGCCCCGCGGGTCCTACGAACACCGGGGAGCTGTTTTTT. Its translation is CASSPAGPTNTGELFF.

The chain couples TRBV6-5 to TRBJ1-1; unclear D gene. The CDR3 has 15 residues. Germline lookup yields CDR1 MNHEY and CDR2 SVGAGI. V was pared by 7 bases and J by 1 base, with 16 bases between. CDR3 in amino acids: CASTLTPHRNTEAFF. The CDR3, as DNA: TGTGCCAGCACCTTGACCCCCCACAGGAACACTGAAGCTTTCTTT.

The chain combines TRBV19 with TRBJ1-3; D remains ambiguous. Trimming left V 5 bases short and J 2 bases short, with 7 bases between. CDR3 length: 13 residues. Germline V gives CDR1 LNHDA, CDR2 SQIVND (reference sequence). DNA of the CDR3: TGTGCCAGTAGTGCGGGTCCTGGAAACACCATATATTTT. The encoded protein is CASSAGPGNTIYF.

The V and J genes are TRBV5-1 and TRBJ2-1; D not resolved. V was trimmed by 1 base and J by 5 bases, leaving 7 bases between them. This CDR3 has 13 residues. CDR1 and CDR2 (germline): SGHRS, YFSETQ. CDR3 nucleotides: TGCGCCAGCAGCTTGACAGTAAACAATGAGCAGTTCTTC. Translating it yields CASSLTVNNEQFF.

The CDR3 DNA follows: TGTGCCAGCTCACCAGAGACGGGAGAAAAACTGTTTTTT. It yields the protein CASSPETGEKLFF. This chain joins TRBV18 and TRBJ1-4; the D is unclear. The germline CDR1 and CDR2 sequences are KGHSH and LQKENI. V lost 2 bases and J lost 8, with 9 bases in between. CDR3 length equals 13 residues. The full variable domain, its missing parts supplied by reference TRBV18 and TRBJ1-4, is NAGVMQNPRHLVRRRGQEARLRCSPMKGHSHVYWYRQLPEEGLKFMVYLQKENIIDESGMPKERFSAEFPKEGPSILRIQQVVRGDSAAYFCASSPETGEKLFFGSGTQLSVL.

V usage is TRBV27 and J usage is TRBJ1-5; 7 bases line up with TRBD1. Germline CDR1 is MNHEY and CDR2 is SMNVEV (reference sequence). The length of the CDR3 is 19 residues. Trimming removed 5 bases from V and 0 bases from J; junction bases left unmatched: 16. CDR3 protein: CASSRQGRDGKGSNQPQHF. Here the CDR3 DNA reads TGTGCCAGCAGTCGACAGGGTCGTGATGGTAAAGGTAGCAATCAGCCCCAGCATTTT.

The rearrangement joins TRBV11-2 to TRBJ1-3, with 8 positions matching TRBD1. V lost 5 bases, J lost 1 base, and 4 bases stayed unmatched. This CDR3 region has 15 residues. Germline V gives CDR1 SGHAT, CDR2 FQNNGV. The CDR3 loop reads CASSPDRESGNTIYF. CDR3 nucleotides: TGTGCCAGCAGCCCGGACAGGGAGTCTGGAAACACCATATATTTT. The full variable domain, rest sourced from reference TRBV11-2 and TRBJ1-3, is EAGVAQSPRYKIIEKRQSVAFWCNPISGHATLYWYQQILGQGPKLLIQFQNNGVVDDSQLPKDRFSAERLKGVDSTLKIQPAKLEDSAVYLCASSPDRESGNTIYFGEGSWLTVV.

This chain connects TRBV19 to TRBJ2-1; 9 nucleotides agree with TRBD1. This CDR3 is 15 amino acids long. Germline V gene data show CDR1 as LNHDA and CDR2 as SQIVND (reference sequence). V gave up 3 bases and J gave up 5 bases; unmatched junction bases: 5. CDR3 DNA sequence: TGTGCCAGTAGTATCTGGGGGGACAGGGACAATGAGCAGTTCTTC. The encoded protein is CASSIWGDRDNEQFF.

This chain uses TRBV9 with TRBJ1-2; 9 nucleotides line up with TRBD1. Germline assignment: CDR1 SGDLS and CDR2 YYNGEE. The CDR3 runs to 14 residues. V lost 6 bases, J lost 4 bases, and 7 bases stayed unmatched. This CDR3 reads CASTTGGAGYGYTF. The CDR3 DNA reads as TGTGCCAGCACTACAGGGGGCGCGGGCTATGGCTACACCTTC.

Note on this clone: Other nucleotide sequences from this sample produce the same CDR3. The chain is built from TRBV29-1 and TRBJ1-2; 7 bases agree with TRBD1. The CDR3 covers 11 residues. The J segment lost 6 bases and the V segment lost 4 bases, leaving 2 bases of the junction unmatched. In germline, CDR1 is SQVTM, CDR2 ANQGSEA. CDR3 nucleotides: TGCAGCGTTGGACAGGGCGATGGCTACACCTTC. Translated: CSVGQGDGYTF. Looking up the rest from reference TRBV29-1 and TRBJ1-2 gives the full variable domain: SAVISQKPSRDICQRGTSLTIQCQVDSQVTMMFWYRQQPGQSLTLIATANQGSEATYESGFVIDKFPISRPNLTFSTLTVSNMSPEDSSIYLCSVGQGDGYTFGSGTRLTVV.

This clone was found once. This chain connects TRBV19 to TRBJ2-4, with 12 bases identical to TRBD2. CDR1 LNHDA and CDR2 SQIVND come from the germline V gene (reference sequence). With 8 bases clipped from V and 8 bases from J, the junction kept 7 bases outside the gene matches. The CDR3 contains 14 residues. In DNA form, the CDR3 reads TGTGCCAGTGGGGAGACTAGCGGGAGTGACATTCAGTACTTC. This sequence encodes CASGETSGSDIQYF.

This clone was seen a single time. V usage is TRBV7-2 and J usage is TRBJ2-1; 15 bases match TRBD2. The CDR3 has 19 residues. Germline CDR1 reads SGHTA; CDR2 reads FQGNSA. V dropped 1 base and J dropped 1; count of bases not matched to a gene: 5. The CDR3 DNA sequence: TGTGCCAGCAGCTTAGGTCCGGGACTAGCGGGGGGTTCCTACAATGAGCAGTTCTTC. It yields the protein CASSLGPGLAGGSYNEQFF. Complete variable domain (other parts from reference TRBV7-2 and TRBJ2-1): GAGVSQSPSNKVTEKGKDVELRCDPISGHTALYWYRQSLGQGLEFLIYFQGNSAPDKSGLPSDRFSAERTGGSVSTLTIQRTQQEDSAVYLCASSLGPGLAGGSYNEQFFGPGTRLTVL.

This clone has just a few counts. The rearrangement links TRBV10-2 to TRBJ1-4; D possibly corresponds to TRBD1 (5 bases). V was trimmed by 3 bases and J by 0 bases, leaving 5 bases between them. The CDR3 has 14 residues. The germline V gene has CDR1 WSHSY and CDR2 SAAADI. The CDR3, as DNA: TGCGCCAGCAGTGACAGGGCAACTAATGAAAAACTGTTTTTT. Amino acids: CASSDRATNEKLFF.

This clone has just one count. The rearrangement links TRBV11-1 to TRBJ2-5, with D maybe TRBD1 (7 bases). Trimming stripped 3 bases from V and 4 bases from J, with 12 bases between. This CDR3 has 14 residues. Germline values: CDR1 SGHAT, CDR2 FQDESV (reference sequence). The CDR3 loop reads CASSLGQGGETQYF. The CDR3 DNA reads as TGTGCCAGCAGCTTGGGCCAGGGGGGAGAGACCCAGTACTTC.

The chain recombines TRBV7-9 with TRBJ1-3, with D uncertain. The CDR3 length is 14 residues. CDR1 and CDR2 from the germline V gene are SEHNR and FQNEAQ (reference sequence). The germline V and J ends were trimmed by 1 base and 0 bases, with 4 bases remaining between them. CDR3 nucleotides: TGTGCCAGCAGCTTAGTCAACTCTGGAAACACCATATATTTT. Residues: CASSLVNSGNTIYF.

V and J are TRBV5-6 and TRBJ2-1; D is perhaps TRBD1 (6 bases). Germline lookup yields CDR1 SGHDT and CDR2 YYEEEE. The V and J ends lost 1 base and 5 bases respectively, with 13 bases between them. The CDR3 has 15 residues. CDR3 coding DNA: TGTGCCAGCAGCTTGTTAGGACAGATGGACAATGAGCAGTTCTTC. Translating it yields CASSLLGQMDNEQFF.

The chain joins TRBV7-9 to TRBJ2-1; D possibly corresponds to TRBD2 (5 bases). This CDR3 spans 13 amino acids. V gave up 3 bases and J gave up 5 bases, with 8 bases separating them. Germline-derived CDR1 and CDR2 are SEHNR and FQNEAQ (reference sequence). The CDR3 DNA follows: TGTGCCAGCAGCTTCGGTAGCGACAATGAGCAGTTCTTC. It encodes CASSFGSDNEQFF.

The J gene is TRBJ2-3, the V gene TRBV9; TRBD1 matches 9 bases. The CDR3 spans 17 residues. V was clipped by 4 bases and J by 4 bases; unmatched bases: 13. The germline V gene has CDR1 SGDLS and CDR2 YYNGEE. CDR3 loop: CASSPLSGQGTADTQYF. In DNA, the CDR3 is TGTGCCAGCAGCCCCTTATCGGGACAGGGAACCGCAGATACGCAGTATTTT.

The chain couples TRBV30 to TRBJ2-3, with unresolved D. The CDR3 has 13 residues. V was trimmed by 3 bases and J by 11 bases, leaving 18 bases between them. The germline gives CDR1 GTSNPN, CDR2 SVGIG (reference sequence). The CDR3 DNA follows: TGTGCCTGGAGGCCCCTAGAAAAGCTCGGGCAGTATTTT. Translating it yields CAWRPLEKLGQYF.